Sequencing of this T cell receptor (beta chain) was carried out in a study of patients and donors after allogeneic stem cell transplantation (dated by TCRdb to about 2020). The method behind the library was RT-PCR. Sequenced on a NextSeq 550. TCRdb's own reprocessing of the public reads used fastp at Q25 and MiXCR and kept productive beta chains. Here each entry gathers all rows of one CDR3 protein and keeps the most common genes and DNA. This sample holds about 960,000 distinct CDR3 sequences; 18% were observed only once. The ten largest clones add up to 5% to 7.5% of the sample. Regarding this clonotype: Its target antigen remains unknown. No much larger clonotype is one base removed from it; base qualities were not supplied.

Trimming removed 4 bases from V and 4 bases from J; the gene matches leave 9 bases unexplained. The CDR3 covers 15 residues, taking in both the cysteine and the phenylalanine. Of all the DNA, just the CDR3 is kept, 45 bases in frame from base 1. CDR1 and CDR2 are read off the germline V gene as SGHDT and YYEEEE. The sequencing sample was made of blood, either unsorted or a sorted T cell fraction (not recorded which). This sequence uses TRBV5-6 and TRBJ1-1, with 8 bases matching TRBD1. This clonotype originated in a human donor who was either an allogeneic HSCT recipient or a stem cell or donor lymphocyte infusion donor (not recorded which). It is not recorded whose cells these are; they may come from a transplant donor. The DNA reads TGTGCCAGCAGCCCAGACAGGGGAGGCGGCACTGAAGCTTTCTTT. It codes for CASSPDRGGGTEAFF.